The present entry profiles one T cell receptor (beta chain) with its context. TCRdb's table, derived via immunoSEQ multiplex PCR, lists solely in-frame clones and lacks some. The profile covers about 70,000 clones, with around 80% appearing a single time and 0.79% taken by the ten largest. This sample is drawn from a study of T cell clones after liver transplantation. Study context: Patients counted as tolerant after at least one year off all immunosuppression, enzymes not exceeding twice normal.

Thawed unstimulated PBMCs were FACS-sorted by CD3, CD4 and CD8 into two populations. CDR3 size: 14 residues. CDR1 is SGHAT, CDR2 FQNNGV, per germline. The junction had 4 bases not matched to a gene; V was cut back by 5 bases and J by 4 bases. The clonotype comes from a human patient who received a liver transplant. A share of the T cells may be of graft donor origin. The source was CD4+ T cells from blood, collected 12 months after liver transplant. V usage is TRBV11-2 and J usage is TRBJ1-2; 10 positions agree with TRBD1. Here the CDR3 reads CASSRQGAGYGYTF. In nucleotides, the CDR3 is TGTGCCAGCAGCCGACAGGGGGCAGGCTATGGCTACACCTTC.